The TCR beta chain described here comes from a study of T cell changes during pregnancy in multiple sclerosis. V was trimmed by 4 bases and J by 6 bases, leaving 9 bases between them. From germline, CDR1 is SGHRS and CDR2 YFSETQ. CDR3 length: 12 residues. Some clones are missing from TCRdb's copy, which holds only in-frame ones; the method was immunoSEQ multiplex PCR. The sample yields tens of thousands of clones, approximately 90% seen once. V usage is TRBV5-1 and J usage is TRBJ2-3, with D tentatively TRBD2 (5 bases). This TCR derives from a female donor with multiple sclerosis, enrolled in a pregnancy study. Sequencing used CD4+ T cells from peripheral blood mononuclear cells, obtained after pregnancy. The CDR3, as DNA: TGCGCCAGCAGCCCACTAGGGGATACGCAGTATTTT. It translates to CASSPLGDTQYF.